This T cell receptor (beta chain) originates from a study of blood T cell repertoires in COVID-19. Whole-study context: Samples came from the United States, Italy and Spain, spanning acute and convalescent COVID-19. T cells, B-cell-depleted T cells, or PBMCs provided the cDNA or gDNA that served as material.

The CDR3 is 16 residues long. Germline CDR1 reads LNHDA; CDR2 reads SQIVND (reference sequence). The V and J ends lost 8 bases and 5 bases, in that order; junction bases with no gene match: 9. In the authors' workflow: Amplification with reference gene primers provided the estimates of nucleated cell counts. TCRdb's copy holds only in-frame clones and misses some; the assay was immunoSEQ multiplex PCR. D and trimming come from the DNA, and the V and J calls and clone size come from that table. Found here are some 130,000 clones, 65% to 85% of them singletons; the top ten hold 1.9%. This receptor was obtained from a man between 65 and 85 years old with acute or convalescent COVID-19. The genes are TRBV19 and TRBJ1-6; 10 bases agree with TRBD1. The specimen was peripheral blood. CDR3 in amino acids: CASQSFDRGHNSPLHF. The CDR3 DNA is TGTGCCAGTCAATCCTTCGACAGGGGGCATAATTCACCCCTCCACTTT.